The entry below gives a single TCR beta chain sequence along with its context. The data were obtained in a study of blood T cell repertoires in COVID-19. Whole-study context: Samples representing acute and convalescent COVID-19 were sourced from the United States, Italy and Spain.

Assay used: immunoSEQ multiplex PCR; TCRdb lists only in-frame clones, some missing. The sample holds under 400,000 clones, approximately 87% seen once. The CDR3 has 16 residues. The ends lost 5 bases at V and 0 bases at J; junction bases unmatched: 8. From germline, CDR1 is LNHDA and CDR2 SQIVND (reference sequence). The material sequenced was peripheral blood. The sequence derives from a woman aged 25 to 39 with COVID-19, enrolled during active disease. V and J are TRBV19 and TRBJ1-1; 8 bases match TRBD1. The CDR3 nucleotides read TGTGCCAGTAGTGTACAGGCGGACAGGGTGAACACTGAAGCTTTCTTT. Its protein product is CASSVQADRVNTEAFF.